Listed below are T cell receptor beta chains from one sample, sequenced in a study of T cells after posttransplantation cyclophosphamide. The repertoire was sequenced with immunoSEQ multiplex PCR; TCRdb's copy has only in-frame clones and lacks some. This sample carries under 45,000 clones, none of them present only once. Sequencing was done on a sample of PBMCs. These receptors came from a woman aged 50 to 65 in good health and a related stem cell transplant donor. Both conserved end residues are part of each CDR3. D genes are given only for firm matches. Clone size, where shown, is once, few, many, or a class for clones that have expanded.

D gene,V gene,clone size,J gene,CDR3 DNA,CDR3 protein
.,TRBV14,many,TRBJ1-3,TGTGCCAGCAGCCAAGACAGTTCTCGTGACACCATATATTTT,CASSQDSSRDTIYF
TRBD1,TRBV27,.,TRBJ2-7,TGTGCCAGCAGTTTCTCCCGACAGGGGGGCGAGCAGTACTTC,CASSFSRQGGEQYF
TRBD1,TRBV28,many,TRBJ1-5,TGTGCCAGCAGGCCGGGACAGTACCATCAGCCCCAGCATTTT,CASRPGQYHQPQHF
TRBD1,TRBV19,many,TRBJ1-5,TGTGCCAGTAGTATTACAGGGGTTAGCAATCAGCCCCAGCATTTT,CASSITGVSNQPQHF
TRBD1,TRBV7-9,few,TRBJ2-7,TGTGCCAGCAGCTTCCCCCCCGGGACAGGGGGCTTCTACGAGCAGTACTTC,CASSFPPGTGGFYEQYF
.,TRBV7-9,many,TRBJ1-4,TGTGCCAGCAGTCTCAAGGGAGGTGTTAATGAAAAACTGTTTTTT,CASSLKGGVNEKLFF
TRBD1,TRBV6-1,many,TRBJ1-2,TGTGCCAGCAGGGCAGGACAGGGGTCCTATGGCTACACCTTC,CASRAGQGSYGYTF
.,TRBV27,many,TRBJ2-3,TGTGCCACCTCTGTCACAGATACGCAGTATTTT,CATSVTDTQYF
TRBD1,TRBV6-5,many,TRBJ2-4,TGTGCCAGCAGAGGGACAGGGGCGAACATTCAGTACTTC,CASRGTGANIQYF
.,TRBV5-1,many,TRBJ1-2,TGCGCCAGCAGGGAGGGAATTAGCGGTGGCTACACCTTC,CASREGISGGYTF
.,TRBV18,.,TRBJ2-5,TGTGCCAGCTCACCGTCCGGGATAGAGACCCAGTACTTC,CASSPSGIETQYF
TRBD2,TRBV4-1,many,TRBJ2-7,TGCGCCAGCAGCCAACCACTAGCGGGGAAAGAGCAGTACTTC,CASSQPLAGKEQYF
TRBD1,TRBV19,many,TRBJ1-5,TGTGCCAGTAGTATAGATGCCGGACAGGGATCCTATAGCAATCAGCCCCAGCATTTT,CASSIDAGQGSYSNQPQHF
TRBD1,TRBV7-3,many,TRBJ2-2,TGTGCCAGCAGCTCAGGACAGGTGACGAACACCGGGGAGCTGTTTTTT,CASSSGQVTNTGELFF
.,TRBV7-3,many,TRBJ2-7,TGTGCCAGCAGCCTTATGGCGGGGAACGAGCAGTACTTC,CASSLMAGNEQYF
.,TRBV28,many,TRBJ1-1,TGTGCCAGCAGTTTTGGGGCAGGGAACACTGAAGCTTTCTTT,CASSFGAGNTEAFF
.,TRBV5-6,few,TRBJ2-7,TGTGCCAGCAGCTTGGTCGGGGGATCCACCTACGAGCAGTACTTC,CASSLVGGSTYEQYF
TRBD2,TRBV5-1,many,TRBJ2-1,TGCGCCAGCAGGCAAAGCGGGGGGAGCTCCTACAATGAGCAGTTCTTC,CASRQSGGSSYNEQFF
.,TRBV30,many,TRBJ1-6,TGTGCCTGGAGTGTTGCCTGGCTCCTCAATTCACCCCTCCACTTT,CAWSVAWLLNSPLHF
TRBD1,TRBV6-1,many,TRBJ1-5,TGTGCCAGCAAGGGACAGGGCAATCAGCCCCAGCATTTT,CASKGQGNQPQHF
.,TRBV6-5,many,TRBJ2-7,TGTGCCAGCAGTCCCCGGGAGACCCGAGCCGAGCAGTACTTC,CASSPRETRAEQYF
.,TRBV25-1,.,TRBJ2-1,TGTGCCAGCAGTGGCTCCGTTAGTAGCGGAGGTCCCTACAATGAGCAGTTCTTC,CASSGSVSSGGPYNEQFF
TRBD1,TRBV2,many,TRBJ2-7,TGTGCCAGCGTAGGTACAGGGGGATCCTACGAGCAGTACTTC,CASVGTGGSYEQYF
.,TRBV5-4,many,TRBJ1-3,TGTGCCAGCAGCCCCGGGGCAGGGGTTAGAAACACCATATATTTT,CASSPGAGVRNTIYF
TRBD1,TRBV5-6,many,TRBJ1-2,TGTGCCAGCAGCTTGGGACAGGGGCCCTATGGCTACACCTTC,CASSLGQGPYGYTF
TRBD1,TRBV4-2,many,TRBJ2-7,TGTGCCAGCAGCCCGATGGGGACAGGGAAAGAGGAGCAGTACTTC,CASSPMGTGKEEQYF
TRBD2,TRBV18,many,TRBJ2-1,TGTGCCAGCTCACCACCGATAGCGGGGGAGGATGAGCAGTTCTTC,CASSPPIAGEDEQFF
TRBD1,TRBV5-1,many,TRBJ1-5,TGCGCCAGCAGCTTGGGGGACAGGGACCATCAGCCCCAGCATTTT,CASSLGDRDHQPQHF
TRBD1,TRBV4-2,many,TRBJ1-6,TGTGCCAGCAGCCTGCATTCCGGACAGGGGGATTCACCCCTCCACTTT,CASSLHSGQGDSPLHF
.,TRBV28,many,TRBJ1-6,TGTGCCAGCAGTTTATCGACTCCCTCTAATTCACCCCTCCACTTT,CASSLSTPSNSPLHF
TRBD2,TRBV14,many,TRBJ2-7,TGTGCCAGCAGAAAAAGCGGGGTTCACTACGAGCAGTACTTC,CASRKSGVHYEQYF
.,TRBV9,many,TRBJ1-4,TGTGCCAGCAGCCCTGGCCCCCTCGTAGGAGGGGCGGTGGGGAAACTGTTTTTT,CASSPGPLVGGAVGKLFF
TRBD1,TRBV28,many,TRBJ1-2,TGTGCCAGCAGTACCCCCGGGACAGGGGACTATGGCTACACCTTC,CASSTPGTGDYGYTF
.,TRBV28,many,TRBJ2-2,TGTGCCAGCAGGTCCGGGACAAGTACCACCGGGGAGCTGTTTTTT,CASRSGTSTTGELFF
.,TRBV15,many,TRBJ1-4,TGTGCCACCAGCAGTACTAGCCCTAATGAAAAACTGTTTTTT,CATSSTSPNEKLFF
.,TRBV29-1,many,TRBJ1-3,TGCAGCGCCCCAGGCACTGGAAACACCATATATTTT,CSAPGTGNTIYF
.,TRBV28,many,TRBJ2-7,TGTGCCAGCAGTTTATCTCTCCGGTCCCACGAGCAGTACTTC,CASSLSLRSHEQYF
.,TRBV10-3,many,TRBJ1-1,TGTGCCATCAGTGGGGCCTTGAACACTGAAGCTTTCTTT,CAISGALNTEAFF
.,TRBV27,many,TRBJ1-6,TGTGCCAGCAGTTTAATCGGGGATAATTCACCCCTCCACTTT,CASSLIGDNSPLHF
.,TRBV20-1,many,TRBJ2-1,TGCAGTGCTAGACCCCAGGATGAGCAGTTCTTC,CSARPQDEQFF
TRBD1,TRBV6-4,many,TRBJ1-4,TGTGCCAGCAACCAGGGGACAGGGACGGACCCGCCTAATGAAAAACTGTTTTTT,CASNQGTGTDPPNEKLFF
.,TRBV6-1,many,TRBJ1-5,TGTGCCAGCAGTGAAGGCCTAAGGACAGTAAAGTATAGCAATCAGCCCCAGCATTTT,CASSEGLRTVKYSNQPQHF
TRBD1,TRBV5-1,many,TRBJ1-1,TGCGCCAGCAGCTTGCAGGGGGGTATTACTGAAGCTTTCTTT,CASSLQGGITEAFF
.,TRBV5-1,many,TRBJ2-3,TGCGCCAGCAGTAAGGACAGACCTAGCACAGATACGCAGTATTTT,CASSKDRPSTDTQYF
.,TRBV6-1,many,TRBJ1-1,TGTGCCAGCAGTGAGAGGAGGAGGAACACTGAAGCTTTCTTT,CASSERRRNTEAFF